This is a list of T cell receptor beta chains from one sample in a study of CD8+ T cells in alopecia areata. The table came from immunoSEQ multiplex PCR; TCRdb's copy has only in-frame clones and leaves some out. The sample has roughly 76,000 clones, approximately 30% seen once. The material sequenced was CD8+ T cells sorted from blood, taken at week 4, from a patient treated with tofacitinib. Receptors originate from a human donor with alopecia areata. CDR3s include the opening cysteine and the closing phenylalanine or tryptophan. Fields, in order: D gene, V gene, J gene, clone size, CDR3 DNA, CDR3 protein. D genes are given only for firm matches. Expanded clones are given a class, and other clones once, few, many or no size at all.

d_call: -
v_call: TRBV4-1
j_call: TRBJ1-1
clone_size: -
cdr3_nt: TGCGCCAGCAGCCAAGATGACTCAAACACTGAAGCTTTCTTT
cdr3_aa: CASSQDDSNTEAFF

d_call: -
v_call: TRBV11-2
j_call: TRBJ1-3
clone_size: -
cdr3_nt: TGTGCCAGCAGCTTAGCCAGGGATGGTGGAAACACCATATATTTT
cdr3_aa: CASSLARDGGNTIYF

d_call: -
v_call: TRBV11-2
j_call: TRBJ1-2
clone_size: few
cdr3_nt: TGTGCCAGCAGCTCCGACAGCTATGGCTACACCTTC
cdr3_aa: CASSSDSYGYTF

d_call: -
v_call: TRBV9
j_call: TRBJ2-5
clone_size: -
cdr3_nt: TGTGCCAGCAGCCCCGTTGGGGGGTCCCAAGAGACCCAGTACTTC
cdr3_aa: CASSPVGGSQETQYF

d_call: -
v_call: TRBV7-2
j_call: TRBJ1-2
clone_size: -
cdr3_nt: TGTGCCAGCAGCTCCTATTCATACACCTTC
cdr3_aa: CASSSYSYTF

d_call: -
v_call: TRBV29-1
j_call: TRBJ2-2
clone_size: -
cdr3_nt: TGCAGCGCGGAGGCAGCCGCGAACACCGGGGAGCTGTTTTTT
cdr3_aa: CSAEAAANTGELFF

d_call: TRBD1
v_call: TRBV30
j_call: TRBJ1-5
clone_size: -
cdr3_nt: TGTGCCTGGAGTGCCAGGGGGGGGGTTCAGCCCCAGCATTTT
cdr3_aa: CAWSARGGVQPQHF

d_call: -
v_call: TRBV6-1
j_call: TRBJ2-5
clone_size: -
cdr3_nt: TGTGCCAGCAGGGCACTTGGAGGAGGGGAGACCCAGTACTTC
cdr3_aa: CASRALGGGETQYF

d_call: TRBD2
v_call: TRBV25-1
j_call: TRBJ2-7
clone_size: -
cdr3_nt: TGTGCCAGCAGTAGCGGGAGGGGGTACGAGCAGTACTTC
cdr3_aa: CASSSGRGYEQYF

d_call: TRBD2
v_call: TRBV9
j_call: TRBJ2-6
clone_size: -
cdr3_nt: TGTGCCAGCAGCGGAGCGGGAGGGGCCAACGTCCTGACTTTC
cdr3_aa: CASSGAGGANVLTF

d_call: TRBD2
v_call: TRBV9
j_call: TRBJ2-7
clone_size: few
cdr3_nt: TGTGCCAGCAGCCTTCCGGGACCCGGGAGGATGGAGCAGTACTTC
cdr3_aa: CASSLPGPGRMEQYF

d_call: -
v_call: TRBV5-1
j_call: TRBJ2-2
clone_size: -
cdr3_nt: TGCGCCAGCAGCTTGGCCCTAGGGGTCCCGAACACCGGGGAGCTGTTTTTT
cdr3_aa: CASSLALGVPNTGELFF

d_call: -
v_call: TRBV30
j_call: TRBJ2-2
clone_size: -
cdr3_nt: TGTGCCTGGGGAGGGGGGGAGCTGTTTTTT
cdr3_aa: CAWGGGELFF

d_call: TRBD2
v_call: TRBV6-5
j_call: TRBJ2-1
clone_size: -
cdr3_nt: TGTGCCAGCAGCCAAGGGACTAGCGGGCAGGCTGAGCAGTTCTTC
cdr3_aa: CASSQGTSGQAEQFF

d_call: -
v_call: TRBV29-1
j_call: TRBJ2-7
clone_size: -
cdr3_nt: TGCAGCGTTGAAGAGGCGGCCACCTACGAGCAGTACTTC
cdr3_aa: CSVEEAATYEQYF

d_call: -
v_call: TRBV9
j_call: TRBJ2-7
clone_size: few
cdr3_nt: TGTGCCAGCAGCCTCGGGACTCCGTCCTACGAGCAGTACTTC
cdr3_aa: CASSLGTPSYEQYF

d_call: -
v_call: TRBV29-1
j_call: TRBJ1-2
clone_size: -
cdr3_nt: TGCAGCGTTGAAATACAGAACAGGGAGGACTATGGCTACACCTTC
cdr3_aa: CSVEIQNREDYGYTF

d_call: -
v_call: TRBV28
j_call: TRBJ1-1
clone_size: -
cdr3_nt: TGTGCCAGCAGTTTATCGGGAGAAGGAGCGAACACTGAAGCTTTCTTT
cdr3_aa: CASSLSGEGANTEAFF

d_call: -
v_call: TRBV9
j_call: TRBJ2-2
clone_size: -
cdr3_nt: TGTGCCAGCAGCGTAGAGTCTCACCCCAACACCGGGGAGCTGTTTTTT
cdr3_aa: CASSVESHPNTGELFF

d_call: -
v_call: TRBV5-5
j_call: TRBJ2-1
clone_size: -
cdr3_nt: TGTGCCAGCAGCTTGTCGACAGGTGATAACAATGAGCAGTTCTTC
cdr3_aa: CASSLSTGDNNEQFF

d_call: -
v_call: TRBV29-1
j_call: TRBJ2-5
clone_size: -
cdr3_nt: TGCAGCGTTGAAGAAACTGGACAGGAGGGTACAGAAGAGACCCAGTACTTC
cdr3_aa: CSVEETGQEGTEETQYF

d_call: -
v_call: TRBV29-1
j_call: TRBJ2-7
clone_size: few
cdr3_nt: TGCAGCGCCAATCGGGGCTACGAGCAGTACTTC
cdr3_aa: CSANRGYEQYF

d_call: -
v_call: TRBV29-1
j_call: TRBJ1-2
clone_size: few
cdr3_nt: TGCAGCGCACCTAGACAGGACCGGTATGGCTACACCTTC
cdr3_aa: CSAPRQDRYGYTF

d_call: TRBD1
v_call: TRBV15
j_call: TRBJ1-5
clone_size: -
cdr3_nt: TGTGCCACCAGCAGCAGACAGGGTGATCAGCCCCAGCATTTT
cdr3_aa: CATSSRQGDQPQHF

d_call: -
v_call: TRBV2
j_call: TRBJ2-2
clone_size: few
cdr3_nt: TGTGCCAGCAGTGGGGGCCGGGGGCGGACCGGGGAGCTGTTTTTT
cdr3_aa: CASSGGRGRTGELFF

d_call: -
v_call: TRBV4-1
j_call: TRBJ1-2
clone_size: few
cdr3_nt: TGCGCCAGCAGCCCCCCGGATACTGGCTACACCTTC
cdr3_aa: CASSPPDTGYTF

d_call: -
v_call: TRBV6-5
j_call: TRBJ1-4
clone_size: few
cdr3_nt: TGTGCCAGCAGTCCGGGACTCACCGAAAAACTGTTTTTT
cdr3_aa: CASSPGLTEKLFF

d_call: TRBD2
v_call: TRBV27
j_call: TRBJ2-7
clone_size: -
cdr3_nt: TGTGCCAGCAGTTTATCGAGCGGGGGATACTTCTCCTACGAGCAGTACTTC
cdr3_aa: CASSLSSGGYFSYEQYF

d_call: -
v_call: TRBV4-1
j_call: TRBJ2-7
clone_size: -
cdr3_nt: TGCGCCAGCAGCCAAGACGGGGCTAGCTCCTACGAGCAGTACTTC
cdr3_aa: CASSQDGASSYEQYF

d_call: -
v_call: TRBV7-8
j_call: TRBJ2-7
clone_size: many
cdr3_nt: TGTGCCAGCAGCACCAGCTCCTACGAGCAGTACTTC
cdr3_aa: CASSTSSYEQYF

d_call: TRBD1
v_call: TRBV4-1
j_call: TRBJ2-7
clone_size: -
cdr3_nt: TGCGCCAGCAGCCCAAGACAGGGTGACTACGAGCAGTACTTC
cdr3_aa: CASSPRQGDYEQYF

d_call: -
v_call: TRBV6-5
j_call: TRBJ2-5
clone_size: few
cdr3_nt: TGTGCCAGCGCACTAGGAGGTACTCAAGAGACCCAGTACTTC
cdr3_aa: CASALGGTQETQYF

d_call: -
v_call: TRBV29-1
j_call: TRBJ1-2
clone_size: -
cdr3_nt: TGCAGCGTTGTGACGGAGTCCTATGGCTACACCTTC
cdr3_aa: CSVVTESYGYTF

d_call: -
v_call: TRBV27
j_call: TRBJ2-2
clone_size: few
cdr3_nt: TGTGCCAGCAGTCCCTCAGGGGCTGGGGAGCTGTTTTTT
cdr3_aa: CASSPSGAGELFF

d_call: -
v_call: TRBV15
j_call: TRBJ1-1
clone_size: -
cdr3_nt: TGTGCCACCAGCAGTTCAGGCAGGGGAAACACTGAAGCTTTCTTT
cdr3_aa: CATSSSGRGNTEAFF

d_call: -
v_call: TRBV30
j_call: TRBJ2-2
clone_size: few
cdr3_nt: TGTGCCTGGAGTGTAAGCTCCGGGGAGCTGTTTTTT
cdr3_aa: CAWSVSSGELFF

d_call: -
v_call: TRBV4-1
j_call: TRBJ2-7
clone_size: -
cdr3_nt: TGCGCCAGCAGCCAAGATGGGACCTACGAGCAGTACTTC
cdr3_aa: CASSQDGTYEQYF

d_call: -
v_call: TRBV20-1
j_call: TRBJ2-7
clone_size: few
cdr3_nt: TGCAGTGCCCTACTTGACTACGAGCAGTACTTC
cdr3_aa: CSALLDYEQYF

d_call: TRBD1
v_call: TRBV15
j_call: TRBJ1-1
clone_size: few
cdr3_nt: TGTGCCACCAGCAGAGGGTTGGACAGGGTGATGTTCACTGAAGCTTTCTTT
cdr3_aa: CATSRGLDRVMFTEAFF

d_call: -
v_call: TRBV29-1
j_call: TRBJ1-1
clone_size: few
cdr3_nt: TGCAGCGTCCAGGGACGCGGCACTGAAGCTTTCTTT
cdr3_aa: CSVQGRGTEAFF

d_call: TRBD1
v_call: TRBV27
j_call: TRBJ2-1
clone_size: many
cdr3_nt: TGTGCCAGCAGTCAGAGACAGGGGAATGAGCAGTTCTTC
cdr3_aa: CASSQRQGNEQFF

d_call: TRBD2
v_call: TRBV30
j_call: TRBJ2-3
clone_size: few
cdr3_nt: TGTGCCTGGGGACTAGCGGTCAGCACAGATACGCAGTATTTT
cdr3_aa: CAWGLAVSTDTQYF

d_call: TRBD1
v_call: TRBV25-1
j_call: TRBJ1-1
clone_size: few
cdr3_nt: TGTGCCAGCAGTGTCGGGACAGGGGGCACTGAAGCTTTCTTT
cdr3_aa: CASSVGTGGTEAFF

d_call: TRBD1
v_call: TRBV5-1
j_call: TRBJ1-5
clone_size: once
cdr3_nt: TGCGCCAGCAGTCTTCAGGGGGCGAGCAATCAGCCCCAGCATTTT
cdr3_aa: CASSLQGASNQPQHF

d_call: -
v_call: TRBV29-1
j_call: TRBJ1-3
clone_size: many
cdr3_nt: TGCAGCGTTGATATGACGGGCTCTGGAAACACCATATATTTT
cdr3_aa: CSVDMTGSGNTIYF

d_call: -
v_call: TRBV30
j_call: TRBJ1-1
clone_size: -
cdr3_nt: TGTGCCCACCGAAAGAATTTTGAAGCTTTCTTT
cdr3_aa: CAHRKNFEAFF

d_call: TRBD1
v_call: TRBV29-1
j_call: TRBJ2-7
clone_size: -
cdr3_nt: TGCAGCGTCCTAGAACAGGGGGTTAGCTCCTACGAGCAGTACTTC
cdr3_aa: CSVLEQGVSSYEQYF

d_call: TRBD2
v_call: TRBV9
j_call: TRBJ2-7
clone_size: -
cdr3_nt: TGTGCCAGCAGCGCGTTGACTAGCGGGCCTCCCTACGAGCAGTACTTC
cdr3_aa: CASSALTSGPPYEQYF

d_call: -
v_call: TRBV28
j_call: TRBJ1-1
clone_size: few
cdr3_nt: TGTGCCACCCGGGGTGGGGGCCACTCTTTTGTAAGCGCTTTCTTT
cdr3_aa: CATRGGGHSFVSAFF

d_call: -
v_call: TRBV7-9
j_call: TRBJ2-5
clone_size: once
cdr3_nt: TGTGCCAGCAGCTTCAGGGTTCAAGAGACCCAGTACTTC
cdr3_aa: CASSFRVQETQYF

d_call: TRBD2
v_call: TRBV30
j_call: TRBJ2-1
clone_size: -
cdr3_nt: TGTGCCTGGAGTGTGCCGGGAGGGCTGTACAATGAGCAGTTCTTC
cdr3_aa: CAWSVPGGLYNEQFF

d_call: TRBD2
v_call: TRBV4-2
j_call: TRBJ2-5
clone_size: -
cdr3_nt: TGTGCCAGCAGCCAAGCTAGCGGATTTCAAGAGACCCAGTACTTC
cdr3_aa: CASSQASGFQETQYF